A single TCR beta chain is shown here with its context. The antigen remains unidentified. Between the trimmed V and J ends, which lost 5 bases and 3 bases, there was a span of 16 bases. The CDR3 sequence is 15 residues long. Germline V gene data show CDR1 as SGHAT and CDR2 as FQNNGV. This sample was taken from a study of Ad26.COV2.S vaccination and SARS-CoV-2 variants. For the study at large: The donor participated in the COV1001 trial, in its Ad26.COV2.S arm.

Assay used: immunoSEQ multiplex PCR; TCRdb lists only in-frame clones, some missing. This sample has hundreds of thousands of clones, with 80% to 90% found just once. Study outcomes and limitations: Reported post-vaccination CD8+ and CD4+ T cell responses to spike showed substantial breadth.

The treatment was: 15 to 20 received Ad26.COV2.S at low or high dose, single or two shots; five or six received placebo; per-sample allocation not given. Sampling happened 63 days after the first vaccine or placebo injection. The sample consisted of peripheral blood, taken in a trial of Ad26.COV2.S vaccine versus placebo. The V call is TRBV11-2, the J call TRBJ1-1; tentatively, D is TRBD1 (6 bases). The receptor was isolated from a person aged 18-65 years who received the Ad26.COV2.S COVID-19 vaccine or a placebo. The CDR3 sequence is CASSPPDRMDTEAFF. Here the CDR3 DNA reads TGTGCCAGCAGCCCCCCAGACAGGATGGACACTGAAGCTTTCTTT.